Described below is a single T cell receptor beta chain sequence and its context. This receptor's antigen is unknown. Base qualities are not recorded, but no much larger clone differs from it by a single base. There are 17 amino acids in the CDR3, from cysteine to phenylalanine inclusive. Only CDR3 DNA remains: 51 bases, in frame from the first base. V is shortened by 3 bases, J by 2 bases, and the region joining them spans 20 bases. The germline V gene provides CDR1 WSHSY and CDR2 SAAADI. The source of the sample is a study of blood T cell repertoires in COVID-19 (dated by TCRdb to 2018 to 2021). About the study as a whole: Samples covering the acute and convalescent phases of COVID-19 were provided by collaborators in the United States, Italy and Spain. The dataset comprised deeply sampled blood TCRbeta repertoires from subjects exposed to, actively infected with, or recovered from COVID-19. The repertoires were released in a freely available public database intended as a resource for research on the immune response to SARS-CoV-2. The material from the prospective study consisted of cDNA or gDNA derived from T cells, B-cell-depleted T cells, or PBMCs. A de-identified subject ID, COVID-19 status, age in years and sex were almost always included in the sample metadata. Where available, HLA class I and class II types were taken from metadata supplied by the sample provider and were not determined by assay-based typing. Samples came from the ongoing ImmuneRACE study (first 160 participants) plus 1,254 subjects from 6 global collaborators.

Whole blood was collected in K2EDTA tubes by collaborating institutions according to the institutions' own protocols. Collaborator samples were shipped for TCRbeta analysis as frozen whole blood, isolated PBMCs, or DNA extracted from either sample type. Study-wide conclusions, independent of this receptor: The quantity of clinical and demographic metadata differed by source and by participant and was supplied without curation.

The immunoSEQ Assay, a bias-controlled multiplex PCR, was used to amplify TCRbeta CDR3 regions from genomic DNA. The authors' analysis ran thus. Nucleated cell counts per sample were estimated from amplification of reference gene primers within the assay. Sequence reads were collapsed and filtered to measure the absolute abundance of every unique TCRbeta CDR3 rearrangement. For each sample, productive Simpson clonality was calculated by taking the square root of Simpson's diversity index across productive rearrangements. Entries here come from immuneACCESS through TCRdb and include only in-frame sequences with V and J called. Some clones fail to appear in such tables; in the studies checked, an unresolved V gene covers under half of the shortfall, and the cause of the remainder is unknown. The V and J calls and the clone size are those of that table, but D and trimming were determined from the DNA. The sample yields more than 150,000 clones; 89% were counted once. Approximately 3% of the sample is in the top ten clones.

The receptor comes from a man in his sixties with acute or convalescent COVID-19. Sample: peripheral blood. The chain is made from TRBV10-2 and TRBJ2-7; TRBD1 might be the D gene, on 5 matching bases. Here is the DNA: TGCGCCAGCAGTGACCCCCTACCCCGGCCAGGGCCCTACGAGCAGTACTTC. The encoded protein is CASSDPLPRPGPYEQYF.